Given below is one T cell receptor (beta chain) in context. The antigen remains unidentified. This entry is derived from a study of CD8 T cells in Susac syndrome. This CDR3 has 16 residues. The trim removed 5 bases at V and 5 bases at J, leaving 11 bases unmatched. CDR1 is LGHDT, CDR2 YNNKEL, per germline (reference sequence). With random hexamers, reverse transcription was performed on 0.5 to 1 ug of RNA. One entry per CDR3 protein, called by TCRdb with MiXCR from the immunoSEQ multiplex PCR reads. This sample yields 200,000 to 250,000 distinct CDR3 sequences, of which roughly 96% are seen a single time; around 0.099% belongs to the top ten. Blood CD8+ and CD4+ T cells underwent high-throughput TCR beta sequencing. The multiple sclerosis controls were treatment-naive patients with relapsing-remitting disease that was stable or active. Whole-study findings and limits: The study's TCR sequencing and HLA analysis covered a relatively small number of individuals, and the study acknowledged this.

This TCR derives from a human donor with multiple sclerosis. Material: CD4+ T cells from PBMCs. V is TRBV3-1 and J is TRBJ1-4; 7 bases fit TRBD1. DNA of the CDR3: TGTGCCAGCAGCTTCTCCAGACAGGGACGAAATGAAAAACTGTTTTTT. Translation gives CASSFSRQGRNEKLFF.